This passage covers 18 T cell receptor beta chains from one sample sequenced in a study of tumor-infiltrating lymphocytes in primary liver carcinoma. Each 20-30 mg portion of unsorted bulk tissue served as the source for co-extraction of RNA and DNA. Constant-region priming of approximately 0.55 ug total RNA yielded TCR beta cDNA. For TCR beta, libraries were produced by three nested multiplex PCR rounds using slightly modified ARM-PCR. With TRBV1-TRBV30 forward primers and a C-beta reverse primer, the first two PCR rounds were run for about 10 cycles each. TCRdb processed the multiplex PCR reads anew with MiXCR; each CDR3 protein has one entry. The table includes 75,000 to 90,000 distinct CDR3 sequences, 60% to 75% detected once. What was sequenced was liver tumor tissue from sampling region 1. The subset is: tumor region T1, superior pole. All receptors come from a man aged 40-49 years with primary liver carcinoma and hepatitis B virus infection.

The gene calls are TRBV6-6 and TRBJ1-2; the D gene is possibly TRBD1 (6 bases). This CDR3 spans 15 amino acids. The germline gives CDR1 MNHNY, CDR2 SVGAGI (reference sequence). V lost 9 bases to trimming and J lost 1 base, with 18 bases between them. CDR3 bases: TGTGCCAGTAGGCGATCAGGGGCCTTTAACTATGGCTACACCTTC. This encodes CASRRSGAFNYGYTF.

The V gene is TRBV29-1, the J gene TRBJ2-7, with 10 bases aligning to TRBD1. Germline V gene sequence: CDR1 SQVTM, CDR2 ANQGSEA. The CDR3 extends over 14 amino acids. This CDR3 is CNTGAGTGDNEQYF. The CDR3 DNA reads as TGCAACACTGGAGCCGGGACAGGGGACAATGAGCAGTACTTC.

The genes are TRBV25-1 and TRBJ2-7; D uncertain. The length of the CDR3 is 15 residues. Trimming shortened V by 11 bases and J by 3 bases, and 23 bases separated the two germline ends. Germline lookup yields CDR1 MGHDK and CDR2 SYGVNS. The DNA of the CDR3 is TGTGCCCCCGCCCTCGGGTCCCAGAATTGCTACGAGCAGTACTTC. Its translation is CAPALGSQNCYEQYF.

In its sample, this clonotype was seen many times. The chain is built from TRBV7-8 and TRBJ1-3, with D maybe TRBD1 (6 bases). Trimming pared 0 bases from V and 6 bases from J, leaving 18 bases between. This CDR3 contains 17 residues. Germline loops: CDR1 SGHVS, CDR2 FQNEAQ. The CDR3 loop is CASSLAYDPGDENTIYF. CDR3 in DNA: TGTGCCAGCAGCTTAGCTTATGACCCAGGGGATGAAAACACCATATATTTT.

This clonotype showed up just once. V usage is TRBV6-6 and J usage is TRBJ2-1; tentative D call: TRBD2 (6 bases). The CDR3 length is 14 residues. Germline V CDR1 and CDR2: MNHNY, SVGAGI (reference sequence). The CDR3 region is CTNRSSAEGWEQFF. The CDR3 nucleotides read TGTACCAACAGATCCTCCGCGGAGGGATGGGAGCAGTTCTTC.

Concerning this clonotype itself: Relative to the germline gene, one junction end is altered; a read error may explain this. The chain has TRBV29-1 and TRBJ2-7, with unresolved D. From germline, CDR1 is SQVTM and CDR2 ANQGSEA. This CDR3 is built from 12 residues. The CDR3 DNA reads as TGCAGCTCGTGGCTGTATTCGGCAGAGCAGCACTTC. It codes for CSSWLYSAEQHF.

In the case of this clonotype: The missing conserved phenylalanine or tryptophan at the end of this CDR3 makes a read error likely. The rearrangement uses TRBV28 and TRBJ2-7; D remains unclear. Germline assignment: CDR1 MDHEN and CDR2 SYDVKM. The length of the CDR3 is 13 residues. V shed 10 bases and J shed 3 bases, with 16 bases lying between them. DNA for the CDR3: TGTGCCATCTCCCGCCAATACGTCTACGAGCAGTACTCC. This translates into CAISRQYVYEQYS.

As regards this clonotype: Its ends do not fully match the called genes, so a read error is possible. This chain links TRBV12-3 or TRBV12-4 with TRBJ2-7; TRBD2 matches at 9 bases. This CDR3 comprises 14 residues. In nucleotides, the CDR3 is TGTGCCAGCAGTTTTAGCGGGAGCTCCTACAAGCAATACTTC. It is translated as CASSFSGSSYKQYF.

The table lists this clonotype with many counts. This chain connects TRBV6-6 to TRBJ2-5, with D perhaps TRBD1 (6 bases). The germline V gene encodes CDR1 MNHNY and CDR2 SVGAGI (reference sequence). This CDR3 comprises 14 residues. V lost 0 bases and J 3 bases, leaving 8 bases between the germline ends. CDR3 sequence (DNA): TGTGCCAGCAGTTACTCGCCAGGGGAAGAGACCCAGTACTTC. Translating it yields CASSYSPGEETQYF.

V usage is TRBV12-3 or TRBV12-4 and J usage is TRBJ1-2, with D maybe TRBD1 (5 bases). This CDR3 has 14 amino acids. V was clipped by 9 bases and J by 3 bases, with 17 bases between them. The CDR3 is CASSPTGGDYGYTF. The CDR3 DNA reads TGTGCCAGTAGCCCGACGGGGGGAGACTATGGCTACACCTTC.

To note about this clonotype: The missing conserved phenylalanine or tryptophan at the end of this CDR3 makes a read error likely. V is TRBV14 and J is TRBJ1-1, with D maybe TRBD1 (6 bases). This CDR3 spans 15 amino acids. V shed 4 bases and J shed 7 bases, with 19 bases lying between them. Germline V CDR1 and CDR2: SGHDN, FVKESK. The CDR3: CASSLQGIPCIEAFL. In nucleotides, the CDR3 is TGTGCCAGCAGCCTACAGGGTATTCCGTGTATTGAAGCTTTCTTA.

Details on this clonotype: An end of the junction differs from the germline gene, which may be a read error. CDR3 nucleotides: TGTACCAGCAGTCAAGACGAGGACGAGCAGTCAGCAGGGGAGCTGTTTTTT. Its translation: CTSSQDEDEQSAGELFF. The rearrangement links TRBV4-2 to TRBJ2-2; D is ambiguous. The CDR3 sequence is 17 residues long. Germline V CDR1 and CDR2: LGHNA, YNFKEQ.

On this clonotype itself: Compared with germline, one end of the junction differs, possibly owing to a read error. This chain joins TRBV10-2 and TRBJ2-7, with D possibly being TRBD1 (6 bases). The germline CDR1 and CDR2 sequences are WSHSY and SAAADI. CDR3 length equals 14 residues. CDR3 region: CASTVQGPPYEQYF. The CDR3 DNA reads TGTGCCAGCACTGTACAGGGTCCCCCCTACGAGCAGTACTTC.

Comment on this clonotype: As the CDR3 is not closed by the conserved phenylalanine or tryptophan, this likely results from a read error. The J gene is TRBJ2-2, the V gene TRBV11-2; 9 bases map to TRBD1. CDR3 size: 17 residues. Germline CDR1 reads SGHAT; CDR2 reads FQNNGV. CDR3 coding DNA: TGTGCCAGCAGCTATGATCGGGACAGGGTCGGCACCCGGGAGCTGTTTTAT. It encodes CASSYDRDRVGTRELFY.

Remarks on this clonotype: This may stem from a read error, because a much larger clone lies one nucleotide away. The gene calls are TRBV2 and TRBJ2-7; perhaps TRBD2 as D (6 bases). Trimming left V 6 bases short and J 6 bases short, with 21 bases between. The CDR3 is 15 amino acids. The germline V gene has CDR1 SNHLY and CDR2 FYNNEI. The CDR3 DNA sequence: TGTGCCAGCAGCCCTACTAGCTGGAGTAAAGGCGAGCAGTACTTC. Its translation: CASSPTSWSKGEQYF.

This clonotype has at least ten counts. This rearrangement joins TRBV6-6 to TRBJ2-3, with D perhaps TRBD2 (5 bases). In germline, CDR1 is MNHNY, CDR2 SVGAGI (reference sequence). Trimming removed 5 bases from V and 1 base from J, with 13 bases in between. The CDR3 consists of 15 residues. CDR3 sequence: CASSPTDGGTDTQYF. The DNA of the CDR3 is TGTGCCAGCAGTCCCACCGACGGGGGCACAGATACGCAGTATTTT.

Of note for this clonotype: Since no conserved phenylalanine or tryptophan closes the CDR3, a read error is the likely cause. DNA of the CDR3: TGTGCCAGCAGTCCGAGACGGAATCAGGGCTATGGCTACACCTTA. Translation gives CASSPRRNQGYGYTL. The chain uses TRBV12-3 or TRBV12-4 and TRBJ1-2; a possible D gene is TRBD1 (5 bases). The ends were cut back, 5 bases at V and 4 bases at J, with 17 bases in the middle. CDR3 length equals 15 residues.

This chain links TRBV11-2 with TRBJ2-3, with D tentatively TRBD1 or TRBD2 (6 bases each). Deletions cut 6 bases from V and 0 bases from J, with 19 bases between. The length of the CDR3 is 17 residues. The germline V gene has CDR1 SGHAT and CDR2 FQNNGV. The CDR3 reads CASSRSGQLISTDTQYF. In DNA form, the CDR3 reads TGTGCCAGCAGTCGTAGCGGACAGCTTATTAGCACAGATACGCAGTATTTT.